This T cell receptor beta chain came from a study of PD-1 blockade in mismatch repair-deficient tumors. Study summary: Enrolled about 2013-2016, patients had progressing, pretreated mismatch repair-deficient cancers of 12 to 13 types.

TCR sequencing covered a few patients who responded to pembrolizumab. Measured with immunoSEQ multiplex PCR; TCRdb has only the in-frame clones, and not every one. The data show approximately 37,000 clones, with roughly 84% seen just once and about 4% held by the top ten. The V and J ends lost 7 bases and 6 bases respectively, with 12 bases between them. From germline, CDR1 is MNHNY and CDR2 SVGAGI (reference sequence). The CDR3 extends over 13 amino acids. Comments on this clone: Antigen unknown.

The study, taken as a whole, reports: After pembrolizumab, tumor-resident clones rose rapidly, then generally contracted before radiologic responses.

Sequencing was performed on peripheral blood, taken 76 weeks after starting pembrolizumab. The gene calls are TRBV6-6 and TRBJ2-2; D is possibly TRBD2 (5 bases). The clonotype comes from an adult with mismatch repair-deficient cancer. The CDR3 nucleotides are TGTGCCAGCACCAAGAAGGGAGCCGGGGAGCTGTTTTTT. It codes for CASTKKGAGELFF.